Given below is one T cell receptor (beta chain) in context. Its recognized antigen is unknown. The record has no base qualities; no much larger clone is one base away. The germline V gene provides CDR1 SGHTS and CDR2 YDEGEE. The cysteine opens and the phenylalanine closes a CDR3 of 14 amino acids. Only CDR3 DNA is held: 42 bases, read in frame from base 1. After removal of 4 bases from V and 4 bases from J, the junction retains 6 bases not matched to a gene. The source of the sample is a study of blood T cell repertoires in COVID-19 (dated by TCRdb to about 2020). As for the study more broadly: Samples from collaborators originated in the United States, Italy and Spain and spanned both the acute and convalescent phases of COVID-19. Where available, HLA class I and class II types were obtained from metadata supplied by the sample provider rather than from assay-based typing. A de-identified subject ID, COVID-19 status, age in years and sex were almost always included in the sample metadata. The dataset comprised deeply sampled blood TCRbeta repertoires from subjects exposed to, actively infected with, or recovered from COVID-19. The repertoires were released in a freely available public database intended as a resource for research on the immune response to SARS-CoV-2. The samples were drawn from the first 160 participants of the ongoing ImmuneRACE study and from more than 1,000 subjects provided by 6 global collaborators. The material from the prospective study consisted of cDNA or gDNA derived from T cells, B-cell-depleted T cells, or PBMCs. What the authors observed across the whole study: The quantity of clinical and demographic metadata differed by source and by participant and was supplied without curation.

Whole blood was collected in K2EDTA tubes by collaborating institutions according to the institutions' own protocols. Collaborator samples were shipped for TCRbeta analysis as frozen whole blood, isolated PBMCs, or DNA extracted from either sample type. The immunoSEQ Assay, a bias-controlled multiplex PCR, was used to amplify TCRbeta CDR3 regions from genomic DNA. Processing in the source paper ran as follows. Nucleated cell counts per sample were estimated from amplification of reference gene primers within the assay. To quantify the absolute abundance of each unique TCRbeta CDR3 rearrangement, sequence reads were collapsed and filtered. For each sample, productive Simpson clonality was calculated by taking the square root of Simpson's diversity index across productive rearrangements. TCRdb mirrors the immuneACCESS table, restricted to in-frame sequences. Some clones are absent from its copies; in checked studies, under half trace to an unresolved V gene, and the reason for the others is unknown. V, J and clone size were drawn from that table, and D and trimming were deduced from the DNA. The sample includes about 310,000 clones, with roughly 84% observed a single time. The ten biggest clones cover 1% of the sample.

The sample comprised peripheral blood. Rearrangement joined TRBV5-8 to TRBJ1-2, with 8 bases in between that match TRBD1. This receptor was taken from a man between 50 and 59 years old with active or convalescent COVID-19. The sequence in DNA is TGTGCCAGCAGCCACCAGGGGGCCGGCTATGGCTACACCTTC. Its coded protein is CASSHQGAGYGYTF.